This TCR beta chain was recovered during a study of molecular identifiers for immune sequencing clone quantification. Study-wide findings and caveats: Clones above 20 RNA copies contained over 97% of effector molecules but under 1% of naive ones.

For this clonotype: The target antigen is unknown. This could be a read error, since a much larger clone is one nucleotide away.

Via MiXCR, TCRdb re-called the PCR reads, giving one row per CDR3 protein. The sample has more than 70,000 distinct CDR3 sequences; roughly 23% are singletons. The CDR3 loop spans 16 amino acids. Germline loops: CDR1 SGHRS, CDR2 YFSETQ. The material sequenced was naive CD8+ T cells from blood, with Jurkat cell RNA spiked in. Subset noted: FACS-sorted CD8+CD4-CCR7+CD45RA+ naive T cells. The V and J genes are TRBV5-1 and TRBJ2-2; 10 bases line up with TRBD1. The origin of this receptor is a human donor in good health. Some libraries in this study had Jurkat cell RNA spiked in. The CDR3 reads CASSYGTGANTGELVF. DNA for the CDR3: TGCGCCAGCAGCTACGGGACAGGGGCTAACACCGGGGAGCTGGTTTTT.